The T cell receptor (beta chain) described here comes from a study of blood T cell repertoires in COVID-19. At the level of the study: COVID-19 samples, acute and convalescent, were from the United States, Italy and Spain. T cells, B-cell-depleted T cells, or PBMCs provided the cDNA or gDNA that served as material.

The authors' processing: Counts of nucleated cells, estimated from reference gene primer amplification, were obtained. TCRdb's table, derived via immunoSEQ multiplex PCR, lists solely in-frame clones and lacks some. V and J calls and clone size are given by that table; D and trimming were obtained from the DNA. The profile shows some 39,000 clones, 75% to 90% of them singletons. Germline V gives CDR1 SGHTA, CDR2 FQGTGA. This CDR3 region has 13 residues. Between the trimmed V and J ends, which lost 3 bases and 8 bases, there was a span of 13 bases. The sequencing input was peripheral blood. The sequence came from a man aged 55-75 years with acute or convalescent COVID-19. The rearrangement uses TRBV7-3 and TRBJ1-1; possible D gene TRBD1, 6 bases. CDR3 coding DNA: TGTGCCAGCAGCTTGCAAGGACAGACCGAAGCTTTCTTT. Encoded protein: CASSLQGQTEAFF.